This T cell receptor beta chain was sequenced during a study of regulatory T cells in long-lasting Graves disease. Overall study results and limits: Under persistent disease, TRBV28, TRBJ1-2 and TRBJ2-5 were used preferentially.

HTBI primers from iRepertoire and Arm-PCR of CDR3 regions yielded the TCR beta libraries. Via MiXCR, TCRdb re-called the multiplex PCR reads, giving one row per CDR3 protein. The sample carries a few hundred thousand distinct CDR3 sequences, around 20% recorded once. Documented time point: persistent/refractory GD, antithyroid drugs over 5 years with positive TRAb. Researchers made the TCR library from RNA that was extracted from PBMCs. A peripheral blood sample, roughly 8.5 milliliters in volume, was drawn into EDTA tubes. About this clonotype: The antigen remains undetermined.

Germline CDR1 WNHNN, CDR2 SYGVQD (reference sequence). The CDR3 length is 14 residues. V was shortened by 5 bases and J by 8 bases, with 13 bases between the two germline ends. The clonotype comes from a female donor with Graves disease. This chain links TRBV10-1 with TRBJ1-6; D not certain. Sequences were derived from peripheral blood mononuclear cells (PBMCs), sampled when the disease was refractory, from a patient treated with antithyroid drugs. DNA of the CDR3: TGCGCCAGCAGTCCGTCTCCCAGTGATTCACCCCTCCACTTT. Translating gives CASSPSPSDSPLHF.